This T cell receptor (beta chain) is drawn from a study of T cells after yellow fever vaccination (dated by TCRdb to between 2017 and 2020). Notes on the research overall: The SMART-Seq v4 Ultra Low Input RNA kit was used to prepare libraries from fractions with low cell numbers. To track T-cell clones before and after primary and booster YFV17D yellow fever vaccination, bulk TCR alpha and beta repertoires were sequenced longitudinally. Blood was collected at multiple timepoints before and after primary and secondary immunization, and bulk PBMC replicates and cell subsets were isolated. Two healthy male donors, one aged 18 to 30 and one aged 30 to 40 years, made up the cohort.

This sample was sequenced with an Illumina NovaSeq 6000. TCR cDNA was made using 5'RACE template switching, a step that added a universal primer site and unique molecular identifiers. cDNA synthesis was primed from both the TCR alpha and TCR beta constant segments. Libraries were amplified in two PCR steps, with sample barcodes and sequencing adapters added in the second step. Libraries were sequenced on Illumina HiSeq 2500 (2x100 bp) or NovaSeq (2x150 bp). For the original study's pipeline: MIGEC was used to demultiplex reads and collapse the reads into UMI consensus sequences, and MiXCR was used for V(D)J alignment. Using edgeR on replicate PBMC samples, clonotypes were called vaccine-responding if FDR was below 0.01 and the log2 fold change was above 5 up to day 15. Bulk clonotypes were assigned CD4 or CD8 identity according to which sequenced CD4 or CD8 repertoire held them at higher abundance. TCRdb itself trimmed the public reads at Q25 with fastp, ran MiXCR and retained productive beta chains. Under each unique CDR3 protein, matching rows form one entry showing the most common genes and DNA. The authors' filters were not applied to this entry. The sample contains about 320,000 distinct CDR3 sequences, around 4.5% of them found a single time. The top ten clonotypes cover roughly a fifth of the sample.

From a lookup of the germline V gene, CDR1 and CDR2 are SGDLS and YYNGEE. V was cut back by 0 bases and J by 6 bases, leaving a gap of 17 bases between them. The CDR3 runs 16 residues from the cysteine to the phenylalanine. CDR3 DNA only is kept here, 48 bases in frame from base 1. Regarding this clonotype: The specificity of this receptor is unknown. The record has no base qualities; no much larger clone is one base away.

The treatment or condition label of this sample denotes: live attenuated yellow fever vaccine strain. Two biological replicates of bulk PBMCs were collected at each blood-draw timepoint. A standard Ficoll-Paque protocol was used to isolate PBMCs from peripheral blood. TriZol was used to extract RNA from bulk PBMCs, from CD4 and CD8 fractions, and from dextramer-positive and dextramer-negative fractions. What the authors observed across the whole study: Compared with the primary T-cell response, the secondary T-cell response was faster but weaker, reaching its peak on day 5 rather than on day 15. Because abundant contaminating clonotypes from the bulk population could be contained in FACS-sorted repertoires, computational filtering was required. Because the study included only a couple of donors, the extent to which the findings can be generalized is limited. After the booster, most of the clones that had expanded following primary vaccination were detected again (just under 97% of CD4 and around nine tenths of CD8), which suggests that memory was broadly maintained. A small share of clonotypes was detected in both CD4 and CD8 compartments, with the overlap likely arising from convergent recombination.

The receptor chain draws on TRBV9 and TRBJ2-3; the D gene is perhaps TRBD2, on 7 matching bases. The receptor was isolated from a man between 18 and 35 years old who received the YFV17D yellow fever vaccine. This material consisted of PBMCs, taken 15 days after the yellow fever booster vaccination. The bases read TGTGCCAGCAGCGTAGTCGGGGGGACATCCCGGGATACGCAGTATTTT. It codes for CASSVVGGTSRDTQYF.